This TCR beta chain was identified during a study of blood T cell repertoires in COVID-19. The overall study: The United States, Italy and Spain were the sources of the acute and convalescent COVID-19 samples. T cells, B-cell-depleted T cells, or PBMCs supplied cDNA or gDNA.

Authors' analysis steps: Reference gene primer amplification in the assay estimated nucleated cell counts. Produced via immunoSEQ multiplex PCR; TCRdb's table is partial and in-frame only. V and J calls and clone size are copied from that table; D and trimming were computed from the DNA. The sample lists hundreds of thousands of clones; approximately 80% were seen once. This clone showed up just a few times. The sample taken for sequencing was peripheral blood. The sequence came from a woman between 70 and 85 years old with acute or convalescent COVID-19.

CDR3: CASSSREAPATEAFF. The CDR3 nucleotides are TGTGCCAGCAGCTCGAGGGAGGCGCCGGCAACTGAAGCTTTCTTT. J is TRBJ1-1 and V is TRBV7-6; D gene unclear. V lost 4 bases to trimming and J lost 5 bases, with 17 bases between them. The V gene's germline CDR1 is SGHVS and CDR2 FNYEAQ. This CDR3 comprises 15 residues.